The 3 T cell receptor beta chains reported below all come from one sample, sequenced in a study of control samples from healthy donors and cancer patients. TCRdb's table, derived via immunoSEQ multiplex PCR, lists solely in-frame clones and lacks some. The table includes approximately 92,000 clones, approximately 95% detected once. The sequenced sample consisted of blood. The receptors shown here come from a young woman in good health.

This chain uses TRBV30 with TRBJ2-5; D is unresolved. Trimming pared 0 bases from V and 1 base from J, leaving 12 bases between. This CDR3 is 15 amino acids long. Germline V gene lookup returns CDR1 GTSNPN and CDR2 SVGIG (reference sequence). CDR3 amino acids: CAWSVPGPFQETQYF. DNA of the CDR3: TGTGCCTGGAGTGTACCCGGACCGTTCCAAGAGACCCAGTACTTC.

V usage is TRBV5-1 and J usage is TRBJ2-2, with TRBD2 matching over 7 bases. V lost 2 bases, J lost 6 bases, and 10 bases stayed unmatched. Germline V CDR1 and CDR2: SGHRS, YFSETQ. This CDR3 has 16 residues. Here the CDR3 reads CASSLAQRERSGELFF. The CDR3 DNA follows: TGCGCCAGCAGCTTAGCCCAGCGGGAACGGTCCGGGGAGCTGTTTTTT.

The rearrangement uses TRBV7-2 and TRBJ2-1; D unresolved. V lost 2 bases to trimming and J lost 8 bases, with 13 bases between them. Looked up from germline, CDR1 is SGHTA and CDR2 is FQGNSA. This CDR3 is built from 14 residues. The CDR3 spells CASSLRWSWDEQFF. The CDR3 nucleotides read TGTGCCAGCAGCTTAAGATGGTCCTGGGATGAGCAGTTCTTC. Full variable domain (remainder filled in from reference TRBV7-2 and TRBJ2-1): GAGVSQSPSNKVTEKGKDVELRCDPISGHTALYWYRQSLGQGLEFLIYFQGNSAPDKSGLPSDRFSAERTGGSVSTLTIQRTQQEDSAVYLCASSLRWSWDEQFFGPGTRLTVL.